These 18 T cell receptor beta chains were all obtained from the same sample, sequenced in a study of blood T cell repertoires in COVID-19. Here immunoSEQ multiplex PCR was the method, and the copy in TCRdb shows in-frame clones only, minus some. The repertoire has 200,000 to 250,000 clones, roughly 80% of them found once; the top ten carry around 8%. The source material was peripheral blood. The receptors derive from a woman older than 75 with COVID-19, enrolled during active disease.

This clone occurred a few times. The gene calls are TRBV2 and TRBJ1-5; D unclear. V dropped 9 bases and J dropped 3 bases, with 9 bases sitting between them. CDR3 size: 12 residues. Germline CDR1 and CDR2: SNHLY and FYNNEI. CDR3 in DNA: TGTGCCAGTGCGGTCTACAATCAGCCCCAGCATTTT. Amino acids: CASAVYNQPQHF.

The chain's CDR3 is CASSVGQVSGANVLTF. CDR3 coding DNA: TGTGCCAGCAGCGTAGGTCAGGTCTCTGGGGCCAACGTCCTGACTTTC. The V call is TRBV9, the J call TRBJ2-6; D unresolved. Trimming left V 0 bases short and J 0 bases short, with 7 bases between. Germline assignment: CDR1 SGDLS and CDR2 YYNGEE. The CDR3 has 16 residues.

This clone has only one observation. CDR3 sequence reads: CASSDGALSNQPQHF. As DNA, the CDR3 is TGTGCCAGCAGTGATGGAGCCCTTAGCAATCAGCCCCAGCATTTT. The chain combines TRBV6-1 with TRBJ1-5; D call uncertain. Germline V gene lookup returns CDR1 MNHNS and CDR2 SASEGT. Trimming removed 3 bases from V and 0 bases from J, with 9 bases in between. The CDR3 covers 15 residues.

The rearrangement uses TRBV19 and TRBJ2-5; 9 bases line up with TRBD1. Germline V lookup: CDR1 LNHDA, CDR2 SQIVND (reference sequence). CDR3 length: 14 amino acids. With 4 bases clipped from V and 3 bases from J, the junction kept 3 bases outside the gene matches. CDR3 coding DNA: TGTGCCAGTAGTAAGCGGACAGGGGAAGAGACCCAGTACTTC. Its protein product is CASSKRTGEETQYF.

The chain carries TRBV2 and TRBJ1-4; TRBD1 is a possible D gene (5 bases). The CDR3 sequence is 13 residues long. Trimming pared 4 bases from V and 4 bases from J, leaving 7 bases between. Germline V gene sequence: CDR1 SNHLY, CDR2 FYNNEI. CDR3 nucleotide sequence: TGTGCCAGCAGTGGACAGCTTAATGAAAAACTGTTTTTT. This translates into CASSGQLNEKLFF.

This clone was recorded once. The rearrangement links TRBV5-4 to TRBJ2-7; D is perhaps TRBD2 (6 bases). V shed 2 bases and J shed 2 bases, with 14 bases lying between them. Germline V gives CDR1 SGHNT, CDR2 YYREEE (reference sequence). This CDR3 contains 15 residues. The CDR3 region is CASSFGGLGAYEQYF. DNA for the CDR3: TGTGCCAGCAGCTTCGGAGGGTTGGGAGCCTACGAGCAGTACTTC. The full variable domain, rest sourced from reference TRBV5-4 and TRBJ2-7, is ETGVTQSPTHLIKTRGQQVTLRCSSQSGHNTVSWYQQALGQGPQFIFQYYREEENGRGNFPPRFSGLQFPNYSSELNVNALELDDSALYLCASSFGGLGAYEQYFGPGTRLTVT.

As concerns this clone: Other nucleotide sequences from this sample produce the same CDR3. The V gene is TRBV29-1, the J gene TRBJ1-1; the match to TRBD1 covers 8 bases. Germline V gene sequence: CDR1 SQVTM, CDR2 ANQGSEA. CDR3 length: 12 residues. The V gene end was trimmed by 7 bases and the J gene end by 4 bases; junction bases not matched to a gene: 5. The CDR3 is CSGRTGTTEAFF. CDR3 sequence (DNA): TGCAGCGGTCGGACAGGGACCACTGAAGCTTTCTTT.

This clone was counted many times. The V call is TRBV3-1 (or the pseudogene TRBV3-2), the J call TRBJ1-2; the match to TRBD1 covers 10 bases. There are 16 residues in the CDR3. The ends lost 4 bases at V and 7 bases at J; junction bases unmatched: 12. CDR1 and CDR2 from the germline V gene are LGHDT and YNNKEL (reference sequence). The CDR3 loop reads CASSLTLGTGAAGYTF. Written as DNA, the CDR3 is TGTGCCAGCAGCCTTACCTTGGGGACAGGGGCTGCTGGCTACACCTTC.

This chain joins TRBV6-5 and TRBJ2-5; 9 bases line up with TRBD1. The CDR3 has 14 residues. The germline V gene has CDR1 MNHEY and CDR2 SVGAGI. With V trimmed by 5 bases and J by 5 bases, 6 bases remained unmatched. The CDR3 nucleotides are TGTGCCAGCAGTCCTGGGACAGGGTTCGAGACCCAGTACTTC. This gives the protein CASSPGTGFETQYF.

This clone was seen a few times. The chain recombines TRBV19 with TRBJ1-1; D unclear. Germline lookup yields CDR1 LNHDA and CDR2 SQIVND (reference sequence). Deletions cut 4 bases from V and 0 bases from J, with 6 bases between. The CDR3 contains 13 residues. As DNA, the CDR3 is TGTGCCAGTAGTAAGAGGATGAACACTGAAGCTTTCTTT. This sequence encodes CASSKRMNTEAFF.

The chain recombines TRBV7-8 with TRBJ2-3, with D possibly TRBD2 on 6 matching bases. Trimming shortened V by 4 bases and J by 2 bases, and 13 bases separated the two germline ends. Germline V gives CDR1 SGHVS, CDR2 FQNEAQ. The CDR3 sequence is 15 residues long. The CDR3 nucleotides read TGTGCCAGCAGCTCACCGGGACTTTACACAGATACGCAGTATTTT. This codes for CASSSPGLYTDTQYF. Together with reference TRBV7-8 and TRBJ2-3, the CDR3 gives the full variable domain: GAGVSQSPRYKVAKRGQDVALRCDPISGHVSLFWYQQALGQGPEFLTYFQNEAQLDKSGLPSDRFFAERPEGSVSTLKIQRTQQEDSAVYLCASSSPGLYTDTQYFGPGTRLTVL.

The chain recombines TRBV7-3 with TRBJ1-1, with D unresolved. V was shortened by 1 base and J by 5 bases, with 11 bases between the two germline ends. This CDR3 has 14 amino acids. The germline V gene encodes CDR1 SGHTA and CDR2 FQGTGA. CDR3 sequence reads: CASSLKAGGTEAFF. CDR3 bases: TGTGCCAGCAGCTTAAAGGCGGGAGGGACTGAAGCTTTCTTT.

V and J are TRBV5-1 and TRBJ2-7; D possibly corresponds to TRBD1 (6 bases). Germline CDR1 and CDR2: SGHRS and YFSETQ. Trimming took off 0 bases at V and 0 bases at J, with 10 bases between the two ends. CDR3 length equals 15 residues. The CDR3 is CASSLEAGASYEQYF. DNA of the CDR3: TGCGCCAGCAGCTTGGAGGCAGGGGCCTCCTACGAGCAGTACTTC.

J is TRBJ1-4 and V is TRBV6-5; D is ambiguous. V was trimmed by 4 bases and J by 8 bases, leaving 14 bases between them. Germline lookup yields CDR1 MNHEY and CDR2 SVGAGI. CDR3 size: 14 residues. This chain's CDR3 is CASSSLGVEEKLFF. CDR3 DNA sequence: TGTGCCAGCAGTTCCCTCGGAGTAGAAGAAAAACTGTTTTTT.

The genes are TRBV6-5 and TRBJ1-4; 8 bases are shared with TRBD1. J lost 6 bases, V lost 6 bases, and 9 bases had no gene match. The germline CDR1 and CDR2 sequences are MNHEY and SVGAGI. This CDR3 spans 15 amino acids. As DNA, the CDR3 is TGTGCCAGCAGGGACCGGGACAGGTTATATGAAAAACTGTTTTTT. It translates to CASRDRDRLYEKLFF.

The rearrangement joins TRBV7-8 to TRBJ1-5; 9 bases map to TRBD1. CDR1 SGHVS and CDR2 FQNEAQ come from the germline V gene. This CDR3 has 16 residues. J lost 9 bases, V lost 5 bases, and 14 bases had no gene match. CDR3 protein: CASSPRDRVGKGPQHF. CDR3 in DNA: TGTGCCAGCAGCCCCCGGGACAGGGTGGGAAAAGGGCCCCAGCATTTT.

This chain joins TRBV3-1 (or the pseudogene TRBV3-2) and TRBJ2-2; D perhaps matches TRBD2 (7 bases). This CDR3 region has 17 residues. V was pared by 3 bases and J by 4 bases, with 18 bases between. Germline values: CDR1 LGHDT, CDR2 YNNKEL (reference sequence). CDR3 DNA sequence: TGTGCCAGCAGCCATGGACCGGGGGGCCTCGGCACCGGGGAGCTGTTTTTT. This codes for CASSHGPGGLGTGELFF.

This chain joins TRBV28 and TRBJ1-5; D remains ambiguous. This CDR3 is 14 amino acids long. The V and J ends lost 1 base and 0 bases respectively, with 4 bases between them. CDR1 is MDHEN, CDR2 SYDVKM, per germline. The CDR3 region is CASSLSHSNQPQHF. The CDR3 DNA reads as TGTGCCAGCAGTTTATCCCATAGCAATCAGCCCCAGCATTTT.